This T cell receptor beta chain is drawn from a study of blood T cell repertoires in COVID-19. Study-level background: Researchers got acute and convalescent COVID-19 samples from the United States, Italy and Spain. T cells, B-cell-depleted T cells, or PBMCs supplied cDNA or gDNA.

V lost 6 bases, J lost 3 bases, and 3 bases lay in between. Germline V lookup: CDR1 LNHDA, CDR2 SQIVND (reference sequence). This CDR3 region has 10 residues. As originally analysed: Amplifying reference gene primers gave estimates of nucleated cell counts. Clones were read by immunoSEQ multiplex PCR, and TCRdb kept only the in-frame ones, dropping some. The DNA was the basis for D and trimming; V, J and clone size are from that table. The sample includes about 58,000 clones, around nine tenths of them seen just once. The V gene is TRBV19, the J gene TRBJ2-7; D is unresolved. The sequencing sample was made of peripheral blood. This sequence originates from a woman in her forties or fifties with active or convalescent COVID-19. DNA for the CDR3: TGTGCCAGTAGCTTCTACGAGCAGTACTTC. Amino acid sequence: CASSFYEQYF.